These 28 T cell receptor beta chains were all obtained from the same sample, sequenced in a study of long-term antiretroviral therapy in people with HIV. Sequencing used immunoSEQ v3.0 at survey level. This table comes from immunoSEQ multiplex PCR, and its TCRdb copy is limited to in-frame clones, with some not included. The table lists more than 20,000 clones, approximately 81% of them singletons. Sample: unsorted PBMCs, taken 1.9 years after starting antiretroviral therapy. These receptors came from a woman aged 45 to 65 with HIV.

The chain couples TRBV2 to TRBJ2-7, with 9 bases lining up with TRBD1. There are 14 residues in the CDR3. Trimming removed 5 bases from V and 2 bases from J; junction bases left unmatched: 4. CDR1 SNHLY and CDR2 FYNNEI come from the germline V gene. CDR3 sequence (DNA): TGTGCCAGCAGTACCGGGACAGGGACCTACGAGCAGTACTTC. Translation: CASSTGTGTYEQYF.

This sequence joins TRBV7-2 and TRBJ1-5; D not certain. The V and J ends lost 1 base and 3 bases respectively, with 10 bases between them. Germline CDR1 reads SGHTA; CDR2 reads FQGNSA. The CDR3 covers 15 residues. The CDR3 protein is CASSLEGKLNQPQHF. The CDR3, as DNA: TGTGCCAGCAGCTTAGAAGGGAAACTCAATCAGCCCCAGCATTTT.

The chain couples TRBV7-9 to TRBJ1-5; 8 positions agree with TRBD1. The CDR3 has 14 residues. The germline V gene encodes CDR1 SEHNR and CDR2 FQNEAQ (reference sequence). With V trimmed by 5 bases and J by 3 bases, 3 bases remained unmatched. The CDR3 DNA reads TGTGCCAGCAGCCGGACAGGGTTCAATCAGCCCCAGCATTTT. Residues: CASSRTGFNQPQHF.

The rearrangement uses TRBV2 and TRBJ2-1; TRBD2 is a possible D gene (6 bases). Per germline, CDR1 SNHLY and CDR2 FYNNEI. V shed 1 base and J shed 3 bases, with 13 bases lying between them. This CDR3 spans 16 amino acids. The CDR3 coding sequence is TGTGCCAGCAGTGAAGGCCCCGGGACTGGCTACAATGAGCAGTTCTTC. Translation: CASSEGPGTGYNEQFF.

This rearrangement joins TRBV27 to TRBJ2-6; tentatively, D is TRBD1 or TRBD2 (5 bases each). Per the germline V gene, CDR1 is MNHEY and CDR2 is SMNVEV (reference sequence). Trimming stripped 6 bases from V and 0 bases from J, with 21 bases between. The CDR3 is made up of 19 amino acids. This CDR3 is CASSPYTGTVSSGANVLTF. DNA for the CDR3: TGTGCCAGCAGCCCATACACCGGGACGGTGAGCTCTGGGGCCAACGTCCTGACTTTC. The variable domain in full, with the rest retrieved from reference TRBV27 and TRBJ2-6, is EAQVTQNPRYLITVTGKKLTVTCSQNMNHEYMSWYRQDPGLGLRQIYYSMNVEVTDKGDVPEGYKVSRKEKRNFPLILESPSPNQTSLYFCASSPYTGTVSSGANVLTFGAGSRLTVL.

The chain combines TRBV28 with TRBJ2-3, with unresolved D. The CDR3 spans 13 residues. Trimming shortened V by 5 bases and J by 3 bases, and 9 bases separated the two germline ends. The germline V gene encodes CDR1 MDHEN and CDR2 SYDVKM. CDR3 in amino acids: CASSADTTDTQYF. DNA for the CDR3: TGTGCCAGCAGTGCCGACACTACAGATACGCAGTATTTT.

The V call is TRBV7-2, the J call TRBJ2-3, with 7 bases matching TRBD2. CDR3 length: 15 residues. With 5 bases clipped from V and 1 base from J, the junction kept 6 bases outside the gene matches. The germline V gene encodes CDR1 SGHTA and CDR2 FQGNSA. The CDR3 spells CASSQDRGGTDTQYF. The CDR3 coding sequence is TGTGCCAGCAGCCAAGACCGGGGGGGCACAGATACGCAGTATTTT.

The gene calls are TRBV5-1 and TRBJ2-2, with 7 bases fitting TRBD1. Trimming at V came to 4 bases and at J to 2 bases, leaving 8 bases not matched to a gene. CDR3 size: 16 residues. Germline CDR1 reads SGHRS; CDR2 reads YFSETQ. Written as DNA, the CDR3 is TGCGCCAGCAGCCATGGATGGGACAGAAACACCGGGGAGCTGTTTTTT. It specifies CASSHGWDRNTGELFF.

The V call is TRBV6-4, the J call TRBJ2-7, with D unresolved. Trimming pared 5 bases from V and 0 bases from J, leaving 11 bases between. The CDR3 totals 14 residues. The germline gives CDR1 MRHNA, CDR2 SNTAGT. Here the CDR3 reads CASSRQADSYEQYF. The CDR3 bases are TGTGCCAGCAGTAGGCAGGCCGACTCCTACGAGCAGTACTTC.

CDR3 nucleotide sequence: TGCAGCGTCCAAAAGCAGGGCGATGAGCAGTTCTTC. This gives the protein CSVQKQGDEQFF. The chain links TRBV29-1 to TRBJ2-1, with D possibly being TRBD1 (5 bases). V dropped 6 bases and J dropped 8 bases, with 14 bases sitting between them. CDR1 SQVTM and CDR2 ANQGSEA come from the germline V gene. The CDR3 runs 12 residues.

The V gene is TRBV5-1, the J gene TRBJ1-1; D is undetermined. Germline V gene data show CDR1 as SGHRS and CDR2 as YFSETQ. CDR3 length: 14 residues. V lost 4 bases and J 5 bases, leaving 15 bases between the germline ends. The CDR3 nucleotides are TGCGCCAGCAGCCAAATGGGCCGGGGAACTGAAGCTTTCTTT. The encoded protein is CASSQMGRGTEAFF.

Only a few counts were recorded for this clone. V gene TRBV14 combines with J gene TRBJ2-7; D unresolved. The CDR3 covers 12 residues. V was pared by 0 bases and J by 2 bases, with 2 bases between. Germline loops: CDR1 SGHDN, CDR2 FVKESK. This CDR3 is CASSQDPYEQYF. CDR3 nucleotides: TGTGCCAGCAGCCAAGATCCCTACGAGCAGTACTTC. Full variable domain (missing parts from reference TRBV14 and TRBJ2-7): EAGVTQFPSHSVIEKGQTVTLRCDPISGHDNLYWYRRVMGKEIKFLLHFVKESKQDESGMPNNRFLAERTGGTYSTLKVQPAELEDSGVYFCASSQDPYEQYFGPGTRLTVT.

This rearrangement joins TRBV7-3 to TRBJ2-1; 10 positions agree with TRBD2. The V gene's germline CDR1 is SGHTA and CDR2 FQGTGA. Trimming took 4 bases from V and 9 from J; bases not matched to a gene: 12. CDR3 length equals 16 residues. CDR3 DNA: TGTGCCAGCAGCTCCTCCTCTAGCGGGGGCCGGATTGAGCAGTTCTTC. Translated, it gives CASSSSSSGGRIEQFF. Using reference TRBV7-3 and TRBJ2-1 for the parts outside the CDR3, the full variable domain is GAGVSQTPSNKVTEKGKYVELRCDPISGHTALYWYRQSLGQGPEFLIYFQGTGAADDSGLPNDRFFAVRPEGSVSTLKIQRTERGDSAVYLCASSSSSSGGRIEQFFGPGTRLTVL.

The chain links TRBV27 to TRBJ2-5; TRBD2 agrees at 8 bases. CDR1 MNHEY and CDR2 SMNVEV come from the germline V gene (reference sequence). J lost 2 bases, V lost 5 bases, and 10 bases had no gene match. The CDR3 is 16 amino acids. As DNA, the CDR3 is TGTGCCAGCAGTGGAGGGGCGGGGGGTTTACAAGAGACCCAGTACTTC. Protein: CASSGGAGGLQETQYF.

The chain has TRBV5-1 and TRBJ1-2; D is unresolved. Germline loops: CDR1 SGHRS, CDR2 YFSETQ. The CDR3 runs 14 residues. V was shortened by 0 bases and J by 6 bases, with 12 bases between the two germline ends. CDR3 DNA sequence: TGCGCCAGCAGCTTGGGAACCGTCCCGGATGGCTACACCTTC. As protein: CASSLGTVPDGYTF.

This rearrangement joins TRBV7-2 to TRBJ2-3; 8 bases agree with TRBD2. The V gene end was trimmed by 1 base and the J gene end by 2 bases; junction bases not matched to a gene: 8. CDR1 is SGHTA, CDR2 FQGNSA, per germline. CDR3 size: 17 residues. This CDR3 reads CASSLDYRGGPTDTQYF. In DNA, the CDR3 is TGTGCCAGCAGCTTAGATTACCGGGGGGGCCCCACAGATACGCAGTATTTT.

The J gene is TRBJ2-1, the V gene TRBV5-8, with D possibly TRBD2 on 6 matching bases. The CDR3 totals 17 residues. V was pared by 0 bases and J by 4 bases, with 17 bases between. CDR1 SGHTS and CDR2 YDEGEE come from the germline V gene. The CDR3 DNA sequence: TGTGCCAGCAGCTTGGCCTCCAGGGACTGGGGATACAATGAGCAGTTCTTC. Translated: CASSLASRDWGYNEQFF. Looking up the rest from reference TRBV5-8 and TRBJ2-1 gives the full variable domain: EAGVTQSPTHLIKTRGQQATLRCSPISGHTSVYWYQQALGLGLQFLLWYDEGEERNRGNFPPRFSGRQFPNYSSELNVNALELEDSALYLCASSLASRDWGYNEQFFGPGTRLTVL.

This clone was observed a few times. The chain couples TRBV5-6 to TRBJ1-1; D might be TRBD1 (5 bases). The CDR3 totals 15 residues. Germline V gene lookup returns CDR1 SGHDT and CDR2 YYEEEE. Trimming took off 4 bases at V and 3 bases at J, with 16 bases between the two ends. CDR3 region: CASSMDTIDDTEAFF. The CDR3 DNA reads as TGTGCCAGCAGCATGGACACTATAGATGACACTGAAGCTTTCTTT.

The CDR3 DNA is TGTGCCAGCAGCCCCAGGACAGAAGCCGGGGAGCTGTTTTTT. Protein: CASSPRTEAGELFF. This sequence joins TRBV9 and TRBJ2-2, with D perhaps matching TRBD1 (6 bases). With 4 bases removed from V and 6 bases from J, the gap between germline ends came to 13 bases. The CDR3 totals 14 residues. Germline V gene sequence: CDR1 SGDLS, CDR2 YYNGEE.

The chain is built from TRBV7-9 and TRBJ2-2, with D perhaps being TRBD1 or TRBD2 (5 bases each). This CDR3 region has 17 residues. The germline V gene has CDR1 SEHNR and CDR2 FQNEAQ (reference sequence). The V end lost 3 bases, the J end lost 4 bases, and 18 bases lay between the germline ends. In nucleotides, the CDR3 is TGTGCCAGCAGCTTCTTGACCGGGACGGGGCCCACCGGGGAGCTGTTTTTT. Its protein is CASSFLTGTGPTGELFF.

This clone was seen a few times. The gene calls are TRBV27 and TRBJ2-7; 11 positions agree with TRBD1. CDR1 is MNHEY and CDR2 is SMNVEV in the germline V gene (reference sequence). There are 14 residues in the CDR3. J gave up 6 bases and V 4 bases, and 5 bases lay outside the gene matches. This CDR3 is CASSSGQGVGEQYF. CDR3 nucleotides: TGTGCCAGCAGTTCGGGACAGGGGGTGGGCGAGCAGTACTTC.

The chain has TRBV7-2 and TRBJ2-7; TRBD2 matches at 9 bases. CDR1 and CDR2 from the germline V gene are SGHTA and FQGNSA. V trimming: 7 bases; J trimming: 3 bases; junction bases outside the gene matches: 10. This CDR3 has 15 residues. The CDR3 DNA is TGTGCCAGCACCCTAAGCGGGGGGCTCTTCTACGAGCAGTACTTC. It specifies CASTLSGGLFYEQYF.

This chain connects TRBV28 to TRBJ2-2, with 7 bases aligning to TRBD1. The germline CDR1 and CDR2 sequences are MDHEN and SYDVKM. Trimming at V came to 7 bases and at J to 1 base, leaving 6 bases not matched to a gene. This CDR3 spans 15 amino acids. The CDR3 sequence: CASNDRQGNTGELFF. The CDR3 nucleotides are TGTGCCAGCAATGATAGACAGGGGAACACCGGGGAGCTGTTTTTT.

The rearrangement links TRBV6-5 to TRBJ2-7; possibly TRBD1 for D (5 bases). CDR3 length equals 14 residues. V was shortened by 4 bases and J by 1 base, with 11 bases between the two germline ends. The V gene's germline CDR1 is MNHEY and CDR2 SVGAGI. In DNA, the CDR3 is TGTGCCAGCAGTTCACAGACAGTATCCTACGAGCAGTACTTC. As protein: CASSSQTVSYEQYF.

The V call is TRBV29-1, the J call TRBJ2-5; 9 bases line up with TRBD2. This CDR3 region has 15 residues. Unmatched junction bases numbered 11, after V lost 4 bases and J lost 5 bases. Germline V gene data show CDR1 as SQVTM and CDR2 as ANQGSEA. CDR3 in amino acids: CSVGLAGARGETQYF. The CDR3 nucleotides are TGCAGCGTTGGCTTAGCGGGGGCCCGAGGGGAGACCCAGTACTTC.

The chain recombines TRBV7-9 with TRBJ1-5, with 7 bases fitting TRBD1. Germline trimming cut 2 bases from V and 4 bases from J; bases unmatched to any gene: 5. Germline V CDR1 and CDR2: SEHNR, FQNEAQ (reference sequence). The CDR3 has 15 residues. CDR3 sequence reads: CASSLSGQANQPQHF. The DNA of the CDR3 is TGTGCCAGCAGCTTATCCGGACAGGCAAATCAGCCCCAGCATTTT.

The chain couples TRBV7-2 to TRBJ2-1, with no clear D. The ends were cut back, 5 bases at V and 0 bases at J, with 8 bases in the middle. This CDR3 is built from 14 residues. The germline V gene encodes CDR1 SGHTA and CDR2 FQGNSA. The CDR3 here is CASSPQSSYNEQFF. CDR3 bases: TGTGCCAGCAGCCCCCAGAGCTCCTACAATGAGCAGTTCTTC.

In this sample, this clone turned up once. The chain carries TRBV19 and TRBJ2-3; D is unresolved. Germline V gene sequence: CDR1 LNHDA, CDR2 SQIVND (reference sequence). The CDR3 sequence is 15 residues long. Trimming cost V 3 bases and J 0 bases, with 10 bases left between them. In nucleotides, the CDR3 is TGTGCCAGTAGTATCCCGGGTGGAAGCACAGATACGCAGTATTTT. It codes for CASSIPGGSTDTQYF.